This TCR beta chain comes out of a study of beta chain features in type 1 diabetes. Findings and limits, study-wide: All four CD4+ subsets from Type 1 diabetes patients carried moderately but significantly shorter TCRB CDR3s.

Each of the sorted populations had a purity greater than 98%. Worth noting for this clone: Its antigen is not identified.

The investigators reverse transcribed all of the isolated RNA, so they sequenced expressed TCRB transcripts. Only in-frame clones appear in the TCRdb table, and some are missing; sequencing was by immunoSEQ multiplex PCR. Here the sample spans hundreds of thousands of clones, around 15% being singletons. The specimen sequenced was naive CD4+ T cells from blood. The TCR was taken from a man in his late teens or twenties with type 1 diabetes.

CDR3: CASSEEGQSYGYTF. The CDR3 nucleotides read TGTGCCAGCAGTGAGGAGGGCCAATCCTATGGCTACACCTTC. The chain joins TRBV6-4 to TRBJ1-2, with unresolved D. The V end lost 3 bases, the J end lost 4 bases, and 12 bases lay between the germline ends. CDR1 is MRHNA, CDR2 SNTAGT, per germline. This CDR3 has 14 residues.